This T cell receptor beta chain was identified in a study of blood T cell repertoires in COVID-19. About the study: T cells, B-cell-depleted T cells, or PBMCs provided the cDNA or gDNA that served as material.

The study drew participants aged about 18 to 95 years from roughly 25 US areas. The study counted Cohort 3 donors as recovered given two negative PCRs, clearance, or symptom resolution. The CDR3 is made up of 16 amino acids. The germline CDR1 and CDR2 sequences are LNHDA and SQIVND (reference sequence). With 3 bases removed from V and 6 bases from J, the gap between germline ends came to 18 bases. Per the original data handling: For nucleated cells, counts were estimated from reference gene primer amplification. The table came from immunoSEQ multiplex PCR; TCRdb's copy has only in-frame clones and leaves some out. The V and J calls and clone size come from that table; D and trimming were worked out from the DNA. The sample lists 300,000 to 400,000 clones; approximately 90% were seen once. This clone came up a few times.

This sequence joins TRBV19 and TRBJ1-5; TRBD1 is a possible D gene (6 bases). The sequenced material came from PBMCs or T cells enriched from blood (not recorded which). The clonotype was recovered from a man aged 18 to 30 who had recovered from COVID-19. CDR3 loop: CASSIGAGTKVQPQHF. The CDR3 DNA follows: TGTGCCAGTAGTATTGGCGCCGGGACAAAAGTTCAGCCCCAGCATTTT.